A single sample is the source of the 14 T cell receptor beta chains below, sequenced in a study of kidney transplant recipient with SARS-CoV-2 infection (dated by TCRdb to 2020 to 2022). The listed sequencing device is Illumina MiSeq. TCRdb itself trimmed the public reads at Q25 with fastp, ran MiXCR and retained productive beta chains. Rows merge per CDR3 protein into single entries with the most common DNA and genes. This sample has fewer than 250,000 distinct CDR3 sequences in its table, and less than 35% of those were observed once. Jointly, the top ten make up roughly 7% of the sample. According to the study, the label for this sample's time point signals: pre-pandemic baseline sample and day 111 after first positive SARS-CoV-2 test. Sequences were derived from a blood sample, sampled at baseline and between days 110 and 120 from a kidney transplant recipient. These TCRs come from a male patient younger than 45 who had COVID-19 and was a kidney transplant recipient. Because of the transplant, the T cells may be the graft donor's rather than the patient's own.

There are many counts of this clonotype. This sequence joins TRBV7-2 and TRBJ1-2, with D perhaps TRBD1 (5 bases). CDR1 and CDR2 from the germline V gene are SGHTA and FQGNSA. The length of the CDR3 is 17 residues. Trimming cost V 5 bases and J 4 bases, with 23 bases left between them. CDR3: CASSSRDRDGKTYGYTF. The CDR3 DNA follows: TGTGCCAGCAGCAGTAGAGACAGAGACGGAAAGACCTATGGCTACACCTTC.

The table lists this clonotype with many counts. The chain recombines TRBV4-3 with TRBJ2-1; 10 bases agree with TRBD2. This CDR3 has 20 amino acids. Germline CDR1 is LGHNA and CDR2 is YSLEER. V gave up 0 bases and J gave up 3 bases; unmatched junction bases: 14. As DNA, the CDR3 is TGCGCCAGCAGCCAAGACCCCCCTAGCGGGAGCGTAGCACTCTACAATGAGCAGTTCTTC. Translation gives CASSQDPPSGSVALYNEQFF.

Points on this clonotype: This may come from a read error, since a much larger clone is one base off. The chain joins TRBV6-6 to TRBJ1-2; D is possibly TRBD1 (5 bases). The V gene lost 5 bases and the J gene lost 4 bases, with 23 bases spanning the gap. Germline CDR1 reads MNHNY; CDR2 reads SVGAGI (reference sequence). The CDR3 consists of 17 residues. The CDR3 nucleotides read TGTGCCAGCAGTGTTACCGTAGGTGGGGGAAAGACCTATGGCTACACCTTC. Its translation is CASSVTVGGGKTYGYTF.

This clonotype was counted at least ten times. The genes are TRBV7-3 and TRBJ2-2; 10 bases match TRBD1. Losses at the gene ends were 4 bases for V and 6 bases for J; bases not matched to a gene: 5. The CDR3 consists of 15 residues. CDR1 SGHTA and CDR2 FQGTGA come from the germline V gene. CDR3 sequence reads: CASSSGTGVSGELFF. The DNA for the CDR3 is TGTGCCAGCAGCTCCGGGACAGGGGTTTCCGGGGAGCTGTTTTTT.

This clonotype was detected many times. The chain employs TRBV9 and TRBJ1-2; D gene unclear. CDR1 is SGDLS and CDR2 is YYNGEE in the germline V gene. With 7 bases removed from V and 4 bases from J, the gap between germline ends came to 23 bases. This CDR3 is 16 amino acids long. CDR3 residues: CASYRLYSRKTYGYTF. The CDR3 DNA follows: TGTGCCAGCTACCGGTTGTACTCAAGAAAGACCTATGGCTACACCTTC.

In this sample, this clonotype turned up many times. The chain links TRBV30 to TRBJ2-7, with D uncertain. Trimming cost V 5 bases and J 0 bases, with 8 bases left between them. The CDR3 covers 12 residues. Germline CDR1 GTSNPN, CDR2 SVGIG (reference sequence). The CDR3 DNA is TGTGCCTGGGGATATAGCTCCTACGAGCAGTACTTC. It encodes CAWGYSSYEQYF.

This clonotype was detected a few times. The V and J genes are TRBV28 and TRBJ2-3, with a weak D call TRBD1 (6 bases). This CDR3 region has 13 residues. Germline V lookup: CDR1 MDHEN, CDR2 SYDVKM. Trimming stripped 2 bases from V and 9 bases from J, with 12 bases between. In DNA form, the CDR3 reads TGTGCCAGCAGTTTACAACAGGGATTAACGCAGTATTTT. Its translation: CASSLQQGLTQYF.

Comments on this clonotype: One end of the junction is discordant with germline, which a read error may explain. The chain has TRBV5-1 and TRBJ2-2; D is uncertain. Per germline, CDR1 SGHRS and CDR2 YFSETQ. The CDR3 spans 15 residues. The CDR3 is CAGSLLASYTRELFF. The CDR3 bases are TGCGCCGGCAGCTTGTTAGCATCCTACACCAGGGAGCTGTTTTTT.

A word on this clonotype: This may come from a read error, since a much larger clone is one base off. CDR3 amino acids: CSVGPRDRGHHGYTF. In DNA, the CDR3 is TGCAGCGTGGGCCCCCGGGACAGGGGGCACCATGGCTACACCTTC. The chain has TRBV29-1 and TRBJ1-2; TRBD1 matches 12 bases. CDR1 SQVTM and CDR2 ANQGSEA come from the germline V gene. Trimming at V came to 6 bases and at J to 6 bases, leaving 11 bases not matched to a gene. CDR3 length: 15 amino acids.

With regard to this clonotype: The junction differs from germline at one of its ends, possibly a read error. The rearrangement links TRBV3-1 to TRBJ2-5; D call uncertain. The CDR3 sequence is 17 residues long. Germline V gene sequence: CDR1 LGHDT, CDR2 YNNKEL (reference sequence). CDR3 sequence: CAGSTIPPISFSETQYF. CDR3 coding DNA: TGTGCCGGCAGCACCATACCTCCCATTTCTTTCTCTGAGACCCAGTACTTC.

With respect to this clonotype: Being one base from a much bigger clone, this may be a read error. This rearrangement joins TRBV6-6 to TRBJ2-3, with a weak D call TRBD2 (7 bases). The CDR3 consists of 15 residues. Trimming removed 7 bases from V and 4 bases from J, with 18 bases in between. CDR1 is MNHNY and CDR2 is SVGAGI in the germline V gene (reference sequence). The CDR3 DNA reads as TGTGCCAGCAACCCGGGCGGGGGCGCATCAGATACGCAGTATTTT. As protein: CASNPGGGASDTQYF.

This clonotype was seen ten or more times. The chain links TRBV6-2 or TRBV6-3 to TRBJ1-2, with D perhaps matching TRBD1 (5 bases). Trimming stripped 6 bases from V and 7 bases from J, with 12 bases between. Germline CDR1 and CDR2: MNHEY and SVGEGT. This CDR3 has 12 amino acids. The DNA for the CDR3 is TGTGCCAGCAGGCTGGGGGATCTTGGCTACACCTTC. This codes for CASRLGDLGYTF.

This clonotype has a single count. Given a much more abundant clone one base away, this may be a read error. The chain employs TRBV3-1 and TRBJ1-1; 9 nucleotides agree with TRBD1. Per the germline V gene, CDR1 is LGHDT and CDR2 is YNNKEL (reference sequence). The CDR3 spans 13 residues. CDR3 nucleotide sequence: TGTGCCGGCAGCCAACAGGGGGCTACTGAAGCTTTCTTT. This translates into CAGSQQGATEAFF.

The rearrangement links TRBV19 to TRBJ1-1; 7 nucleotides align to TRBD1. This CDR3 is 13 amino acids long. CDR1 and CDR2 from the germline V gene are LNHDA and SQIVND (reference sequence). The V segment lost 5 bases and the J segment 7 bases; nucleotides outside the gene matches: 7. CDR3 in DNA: TGTGCCAGTAGTGTATACCGGGACAGTGAAGCTTTCTTT. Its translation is CASSVYRDSEAFF.